This section outlines one TCR beta chain sequence together with its context. Produced via immunoSEQ multiplex PCR; TCRdb's table is partial and in-frame only. The table shows tens of thousands of clones, with less than 95% occurring only once. These data come from a study of technical replicates of blood from a few donors. The germline gives CDR1 MNHNY, CDR2 SVGAGI (reference sequence). V was pared by 6 bases and J by 0 bases, with 18 bases between. This CDR3 region has 16 residues. The chain carries TRBV6-6 and TRBJ2-7; tentative D call: TRBD1 (6 bases). Sequenced material: T cells isolated from PBMCs. The receptor was isolated from a human donor in good health. CDR3 amino acids: CASSQRPTGFSYEQYF. DNA for the CDR3: TGTGCCAGCAGCCAACGTCCCACAGGGTTCTCCTACGAGCAGTACTTC.